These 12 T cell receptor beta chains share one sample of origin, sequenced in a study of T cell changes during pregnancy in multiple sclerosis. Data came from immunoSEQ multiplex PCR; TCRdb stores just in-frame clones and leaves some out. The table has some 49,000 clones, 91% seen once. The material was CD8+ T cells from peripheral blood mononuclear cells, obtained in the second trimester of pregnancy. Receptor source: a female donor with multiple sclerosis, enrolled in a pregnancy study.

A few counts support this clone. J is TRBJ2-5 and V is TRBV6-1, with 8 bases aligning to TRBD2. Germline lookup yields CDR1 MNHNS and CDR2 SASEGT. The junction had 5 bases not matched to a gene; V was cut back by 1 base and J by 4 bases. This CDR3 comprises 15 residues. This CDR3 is CASSEDGGGPETQYF. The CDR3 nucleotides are TGTGCCAGCAGTGAAGACGGGGGGGGCCCAGAGACCCAGTACTTC.

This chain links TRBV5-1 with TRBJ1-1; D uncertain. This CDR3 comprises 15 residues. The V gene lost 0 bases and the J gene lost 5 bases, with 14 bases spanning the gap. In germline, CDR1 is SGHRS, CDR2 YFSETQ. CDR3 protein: CASSLEASRGTEAFF. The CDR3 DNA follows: TGCGCCAGCAGCTTGGAGGCGTCCCGAGGGACTGAAGCTTTCTTT.

The CDR3 DNA is TGTGCCAGCAGCATTAGCGGGGGGGAAGAGACCCAGTACTTC. Translated, it gives CASSISGGEETQYF. The rearrangement uses TRBV7-3 and TRBJ2-5; TRBD2 matches at 11 bases. Trimming removed 5 bases from V and 3 bases from J; junction bases left unmatched: 2. The CDR3 sequence is 14 residues long. Germline V gene sequence: CDR1 SGHTA, CDR2 FQGTGA.

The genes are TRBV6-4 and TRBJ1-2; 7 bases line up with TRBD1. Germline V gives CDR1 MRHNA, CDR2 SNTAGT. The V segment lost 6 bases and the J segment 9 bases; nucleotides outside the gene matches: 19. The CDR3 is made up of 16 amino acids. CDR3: CASRALTGQWWISYTF. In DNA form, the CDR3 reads TGTGCCAGCAGGGCCCTCACGGGACAGTGGTGGATTAGCTACACCTTC.

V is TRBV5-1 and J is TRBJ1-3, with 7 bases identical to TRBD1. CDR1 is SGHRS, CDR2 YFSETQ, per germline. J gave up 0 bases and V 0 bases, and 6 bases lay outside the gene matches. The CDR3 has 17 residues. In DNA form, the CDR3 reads TGCGCCAGCAGCTTGGGGCCCCCAGGGGGCTCTGGAAACACCATATATTTT. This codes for CASSLGPPGGSGNTIYF. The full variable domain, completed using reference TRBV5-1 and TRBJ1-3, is KAGVTQTPRYLIKTRGQQVTLSCSPISGHRSVSWYQQTPGQGLQFLFEYFSETQRNKGNFPGRFSGRQFSNSRSEMNVSTLELGDSALYLCASSLGPPGGSGNTIYFGEGSWLTVV.

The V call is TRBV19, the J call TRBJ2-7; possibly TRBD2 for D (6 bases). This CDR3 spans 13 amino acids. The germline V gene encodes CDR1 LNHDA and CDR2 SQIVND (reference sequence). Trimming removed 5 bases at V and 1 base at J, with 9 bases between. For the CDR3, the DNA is TGTGCCAGTAGTTGGAGGGCTTCCTACGAGCAGTACTTC. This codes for CASSWRASYEQYF.

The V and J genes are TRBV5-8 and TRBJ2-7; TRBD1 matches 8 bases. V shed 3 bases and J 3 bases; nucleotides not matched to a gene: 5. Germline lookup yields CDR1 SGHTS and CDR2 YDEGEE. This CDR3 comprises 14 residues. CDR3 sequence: CASSSGQDFYEQYF. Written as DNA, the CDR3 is TGTGCCAGCAGCTCGGGACAGGATTTCTACGAGCAGTACTTC.

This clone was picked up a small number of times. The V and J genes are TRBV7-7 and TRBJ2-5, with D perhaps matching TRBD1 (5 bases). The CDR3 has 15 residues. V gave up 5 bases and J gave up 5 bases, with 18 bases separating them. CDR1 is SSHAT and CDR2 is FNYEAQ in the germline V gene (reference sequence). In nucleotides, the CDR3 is TGTGCCAGCAGCCGAGCCCCAGGGCCAGGGGAGACCCAGTACTTC. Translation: CASSRAPGPGETQYF.

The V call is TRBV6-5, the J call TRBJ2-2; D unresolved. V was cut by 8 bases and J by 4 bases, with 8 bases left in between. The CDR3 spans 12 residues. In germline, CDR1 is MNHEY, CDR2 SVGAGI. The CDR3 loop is CASAVGTGELFF. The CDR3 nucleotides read TGTGCCAGCGCGGTTGGCACCGGGGAGCTGTTTTTT.

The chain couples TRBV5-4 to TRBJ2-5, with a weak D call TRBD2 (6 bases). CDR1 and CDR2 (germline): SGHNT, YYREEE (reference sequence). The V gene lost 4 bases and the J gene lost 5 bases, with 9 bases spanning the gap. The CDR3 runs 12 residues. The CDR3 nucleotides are TGTGCCAGCAGCCCGGAGGGCGAGACCCAGTACTTC. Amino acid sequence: CASSPEGETQYF.

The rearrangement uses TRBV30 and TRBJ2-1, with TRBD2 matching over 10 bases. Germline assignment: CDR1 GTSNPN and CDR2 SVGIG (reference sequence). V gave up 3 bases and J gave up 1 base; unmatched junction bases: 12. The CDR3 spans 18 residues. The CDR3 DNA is TGTGCCTGGAGGCCCTTACCCGGACTAGCGGTATCCTACAATGAGCAGTTCTTC. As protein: CAWRPLPGLAVSYNEQFF.

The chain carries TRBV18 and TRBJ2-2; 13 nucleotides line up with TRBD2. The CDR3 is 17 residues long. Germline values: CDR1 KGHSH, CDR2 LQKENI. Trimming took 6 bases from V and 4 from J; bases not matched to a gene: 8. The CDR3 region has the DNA TGTGCCAGCTCTCTCACCGGGACTAGCGGGGTCACCGGGGAGCTGTTTTTT. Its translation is CASSLTGTSGVTGELFF.